The clone carrying this TCR beta chain has a handful of counts. Its antigen remains unknown. The record originates from a study of cytomegalovirus exposure and HLA in healthy donors. The study ran its PCR with 60 Vbeta and 13 Jbeta primers. Method: immunoSEQ multiplex PCR; TCRdb's copy keeps in-frame clones and lacks some. The data hold fewer than 250,000 clones, with 80% to 90% observed a single time. The CDR3 is 13 amino acids. Germline V gene lookup returns CDR1 SEHNR and CDR2 FQNEAQ (reference sequence). Losses at the gene ends were 7 bases for V and 9 bases for J; bases not matched to a gene: 9. Study results and caveats: Reported performance of the classifier showed diagnosis of cytomegalovirus status with high specificity and sensitivity.

The chain joins TRBV7-9 to TRBJ2-1, with 7 bases matching TRBD1. The sequence came from a man aged 30 to 39 in good health and CMV-seronegative. Sequenced sample: PBMCs. The CDR3 DNA sequence: TGTGCCAGCAAGATACAGGGGTCGGGTGAGCAGTTCTTC. Protein: CASKIQGSGEQFF.